Below are 27 T cell receptor beta chains sequenced from a single sample in a study of blood T cells in healthy people across ages. It was with a sample-barcoded 5' primer and a J-beta primer mix that a second PCR of roughly 7 to 12 cycles was run. MiXCR, applied by TCRdb to the 5' RACE reads, yields one record per CDR3 protein. This sample has 1.5 million to 2 million distinct CDR3 sequences, with roughly 27% found just once. Sequenced: blood. These receptors were obtained from a woman aged 25 to 39 in good health.

The rearrangement uses TRBV20-1 and TRBJ2-7; D is perhaps TRBD2 (7 bases). V was pared by 3 bases and J by 3 bases, with 18 bases between. The germline V gene encodes CDR1 DFQATT and CDR2 SNEGSKA (reference sequence). The CDR3 loop spans 15 amino acids. As DNA, the CDR3 is TGCAGTGCTAGTACGAGGGGGGGCACCTTCTACGAGCAGTACTTC. Protein: CSASTRGGTFYEQYF.

Here the CDR3 DNA reads TGTGCCAGCAGCGACAGGGGTGCCAAAAACATTCAGTACTTC. Residues: CASSDRGAKNIQYF. The chain recombines TRBV3-1 with TRBJ2-4, with 8 bases aligning to TRBD1. This CDR3 region has 14 residues. V lost 5 bases and J lost 1; bases outside the gene matches: 1. CDR1 is LGHDT and CDR2 is YNNKEL in the germline V gene (reference sequence).

This chain joins TRBV30 and TRBJ2-7, with TRBD1 as a possible D gene (6 bases). CDR1 GTSNPN and CDR2 SVGIG come from the germline V gene (reference sequence). Between the trimmed V and J ends, which lost 0 bases and 6 bases, there was a span of 15 bases. This CDR3 has 14 amino acids. The CDR3 region is CAWSVYQGCGEQYF. The CDR3 DNA sequence: TGTGCCTGGAGTGTATATCAGGGGTGTGGCGAGCAGTACTTC.

The chain has TRBV3-1 and TRBJ1-2; D remains ambiguous. CDR1 and CDR2 (germline): LGHDT, YNNKEL (reference sequence). This CDR3 region has 11 residues. V was trimmed by 2 bases and J by 10 bases, leaving 8 bases between them. The CDR3 nucleotides read TGTGCCAGCAGCCAATTGGACGTCTACACCTTC. It encodes CASSQLDVYTF.

This sequence joins TRBV5-1 and TRBJ1-2; no firm D call. V lost 1 base to trimming and J lost 0 bases, with 13 bases between them. CDR3 length: 16 residues. The germline V gene encodes CDR1 SGHRS and CDR2 YFSETQ. The CDR3 DNA reads TGCGCCAGCAGCTTGTCGGGCACAACGGCTAACTATGGCTACACCTTC. Encoded protein: CASSLSGTTANYGYTF.

In its sample, this clonotype was seen many times. This chain uses TRBV12-3 or TRBV12-4 with TRBJ2-7; TRBD1 is a possible D gene (6 bases). Trimming removed 4 bases from V and 3 bases from J, with 10 bases in between. The CDR3 is 13 residues long. CDR3 protein: CASSSGTNYEQYF. CDR3 in DNA: TGTGCCAGCAGTTCCGGGACAAACTACGAGCAGTACTTC.

In this sample, this clonotype turned up many times. The chain carries TRBV5-1 and TRBJ1-1; D might be TRBD1 (5 bases). With 0 bases removed from V and 5 bases from J, the gap between germline ends came to 11 bases. Germline V gives CDR1 SGHRS, CDR2 YFSETQ. The CDR3 consists of 14 residues. Here the CDR3 DNA reads TGCGCCAGCAGCTTGGAGGGGAGTGGGACTGAAGCTTTCTTT. It translates to CASSLEGSGTEAFF.

This clonotype showed up just a few times. This chain links TRBV29-1 with TRBJ1-1; weak D call: TRBD1 (6 bases). With 7 bases removed from V and 5 bases from J, the gap between germline ends came to 17 bases. The CDR3 runs 13 residues. Germline V CDR1 and CDR2: SQVTM, ANQGSEA. CDR3 DNA: TGCAGCGCTATGACAGGAGGAAGGACTGAAGCTTTCTTT. Protein product: CSAMTGGRTEAFF.

The chain couples TRBV12-3 or TRBV12-4 to TRBJ1-4, with D tentatively TRBD1 (6 bases). The CDR3 loop spans 15 amino acids. Trimming took 2 bases from V and 7 from J, leaving 14 bases between them. The CDR3 loop reads CASSLFGGTSEKLFF. The CDR3 region has the DNA TGTGCCAGCAGTTTATTTGGGGGGACAAGTGAAAAACTGTTTTTT.

This chain uses TRBV7-2 with TRBJ2-2; 8 nucleotides match TRBD2. The CDR3 totals 14 residues. Germline CDR1 and CDR2: SGHTA and FQGNSA. V lost 5 bases and J lost 8; bases outside the gene matches: 7. The CDR3, as DNA: TGTGCCAGCAGCAAAATAGCGGGAACTGGGGAGCTGTTTTTT. Protein sequence: CASSKIAGTGELFF.

The rearrangement uses TRBV7-2 and TRBJ1-2; no firm D call. This CDR3 is 15 amino acids long. Trimming cost V 1 base and J 5 bases, with 14 bases left between them. Per germline, CDR1 SGHTA and CDR2 FQGNSA. The CDR3 DNA sequence: TGTGCCAGCAGCTTAGTAGCGAGGCAGCCTTATGGCTACACCTTC. Translated: CASSLVARQPYGYTF.

V and J are TRBV15 and TRBJ2-7; D gene uncertain. CDR3 length: 14 amino acids. The germline CDR1 and CDR2 sequences are LNHNV and YYDKDF (reference sequence). Between the trimmed V and J ends, which lost 8 bases and 0 bases, there was a span of 14 bases. The CDR3 sequence: CATGRDRYSYEQYF. The DNA for the CDR3 is TGTGCCACCGGGCGAGATCGGTACTCCTACGAGCAGTACTTC.

This clonotype has ten or more counts. The chain joins TRBV9 to TRBJ2-1; D might be TRBD1 or TRBD2, each matching 5 bases. Germline V CDR1 and CDR2: SGDLS, YYNGEE. V shed 2 bases and J shed 4 bases, with 13 bases lying between them. This CDR3 is 15 amino acids long. This CDR3 reads CASSVGTSDYNEQFF. The CDR3 nucleotides are TGTGCCAGCAGCGTGGGGACGAGTGATTACAATGAGCAGTTCTTC.

The chain combines TRBV19 with TRBJ1-6; no definite D call. This CDR3 spans 15 amino acids. Trimming pared 5 bases from V and 4 bases from J, leaving 12 bases between. CDR1 is LNHDA, CDR2 SQIVND, per germline (reference sequence). CDR3 nucleotide sequence: TGTGCCAGTAGTCCGGAGCGGTTTTATAATTCACCCCTCCACTTT. Its protein product is CASSPERFYNSPLHF.

With regard to this clonotype: A junction end diverges from the germline sequence, so it may reflect a read error. The rearrangement joins TRBV20-1 to TRBJ2-7; no firm D call. Germline V gene lookup returns CDR1 DFQATT and CDR2 SNEGSKA (reference sequence). CDR3 length equals 11 residues. Written as DNA, the CDR3 is TGCGGTGCTAAACACGGCAATGAGCAGTACTTC. Protein: CGAKHGNEQYF.

This clonotype has a count of ten or more. The J gene is TRBJ2-1, the V gene TRBV29-1; TRBD2 aligns across 9 bases. The ends lost 8 bases at V and 4 bases at J; junction bases unmatched: 9. The CDR3 is 14 amino acids. In germline, CDR1 is SQVTM, CDR2 ANQGSEA. CDR3 amino acids: CSTFTSGHYNEQFF. CDR3 DNA sequence: TGCAGCACATTCACTAGCGGGCATTACAATGAGCAGTTCTTC.

Concerning this clonotype itself: A read error may account for a junction end that differs from germline. The V call is TRBV6-6, the J call TRBJ2-5, with TRBD1 matching 7 bases. This CDR3 contains 15 residues. Germline CDR1 MNHNY, CDR2 SVGAGI (reference sequence). This chain's CDR3 is CASMFERGQQETRYF. The CDR3 region has the DNA TGTGCCAGCATGTTTGAGAGGGGGCAACAAGAGACCCGGTACTTC.

Comments on this clonotype: One base away lies a much larger clone, so this may be a sequencing read error. This chain uses TRBV4-1 with TRBJ2-4, with 7 bases aligning to TRBD1. The CDR3 extends over 16 amino acids. Trimming took 3 bases from V and 15 from J; bases not matched to a gene: 20. Germline CDR1 and CDR2: MGHRA and YSYEKL. The CDR3 DNA reads TGCGCCAGCAGCCATGAGCCGGGACAGCCTTCCTACGAGCGGTACTTC. Encoded protein: CASSHEPGQPSYERYF.

This clonotype was recorded at least ten times. This chain connects TRBV9 to TRBJ1-2; no clear D. CDR3 size: 14 residues. CDR1 SGDLS and CDR2 YYNGEE come from the germline V gene. The germline V and J ends were trimmed by 4 bases and 8 bases, with 18 bases remaining between them. CDR3 residues: CASSPYGRLRGYTF. In DNA, the CDR3 is TGTGCCAGCAGCCCCTACGGCCGCCTGAGGGGCTACACCTTC.

This clonotype occurred a few times. CDR3 sequence reads: CASSLAPRDGTYNEQFF. The CDR3 coding sequence is TGTGCCAGCAGCTTAGCCCCTCGGGACGGGACATACAATGAGCAGTTCTTC. The V call is TRBV7-6, the J call TRBJ2-1, with D possibly matching TRBD1 (6 bases). The CDR3 is made up of 17 amino acids. The germline gives CDR1 SGHVS, CDR2 FNYEAQ. V was pared by 0 bases and J by 4 bases, with 16 bases between.

The chain employs TRBV15 and TRBJ2-1; D ambiguous. The CDR3 has 15 amino acids. Germline CDR1 and CDR2: LNHNV and YYDKDF (reference sequence). V was trimmed by 2 bases and J by 0 bases, leaving 8 bases between them. The CDR3 bases are TGTGCCACCAGCAGATTACAAGGCTCCTACAATGAGCAGTTCTTC. Translation gives CATSRLQGSYNEQFF.

This chain joins TRBV29-1 and TRBJ1-1; no definite D call. The length of the CDR3 is 14 residues. V was cut by 7 bases and J by 4 bases, with 19 bases left in between. Germline loops: CDR1 SQVTM, CDR2 ANQGSEA. The CDR3 is CSEKKAGIGTEAFF. CDR3 in DNA: TGCAGCGAAAAAAAGGCGGGGATAGGCACTGAAGCTTTCTTT.

This chain connects TRBV27 to TRBJ2-3, with 10 bases aligning to TRBD2. The CDR3 covers 16 residues. Looked up from germline, CDR1 is MNHEY and CDR2 is SMNVEV (reference sequence). Trimming at V came to 5 bases and at J to 2 bases, leaving 7 bases not matched to a gene. The CDR3 DNA is TGTGCCAGCAGTCCGACTAGCGGGCGTCACACAGATACGCAGTATTTT. This translates into CASSPTSGRHTDTQYF.

J is TRBJ2-1 and V is TRBV7-9; 10 nucleotides align to TRBD1. This CDR3 region has 14 residues. From germline, CDR1 is SEHNR and CDR2 FQNEAQ (reference sequence). V dropped 6 bases and J dropped 7; count of bases not matched to a gene: 6. The DNA for the CDR3 is TGTGCCAGCAGAAGGGGACAGGGGCCTAATGAGCAGTTCTTC. This encodes CASRRGQGPNEQFF. The full variable domain, completed using reference TRBV7-9 and TRBJ2-1, is DTGVSQNPRHKITKRGQNVTFRCDPISEHNRLYWYRQTLGQGPEFLTYFQNEAQLEKSRLLSDRFSAERPKGSFSTLEIQRTEQGDSAMYLCASRRGQGPNEQFFGPGTRLTVL.

This clonotype was counted between two and nine times. The chain combines TRBV27 with TRBJ2-4; 9 nucleotides align to TRBD2. The germline gives CDR1 MNHEY, CDR2 SMNVEV (reference sequence). This CDR3 contains 15 residues. The J segment lost 8 bases and the V segment lost 8 bases, leaving 13 bases of the junction unmatched. The chain's CDR3 is CASESGGTRTHIQYF. DNA for the CDR3: TGTGCCAGCGAGAGCGGGGGGACACGGACGCACATTCAGTACTTC.

There are many counts of this clonotype. The chain carries TRBV12-3 or TRBV12-4 and TRBJ2-7; D possibly corresponds to TRBD2 (6 bases). This CDR3 region has 14 residues. V was shortened by 5 bases and J by 4 bases, with 15 bases between the two germline ends. The CDR3 DNA reads TGTGCCAGCAGTGGAGGAGCTAGCGATTACGAGCAGTACTTC. Its protein product is CASSGGASDYEQYF.

This clonotype was counted only a few times. V is TRBV11-2 and J is TRBJ2-1; D uncertain. V was pared by 6 bases and J by 7 bases, with 13 bases between. Germline CDR1 reads SGHAT; CDR2 reads FQNNGV. The CDR3 is 13 amino acids. CDR3 sequence reads: CASSLISTNEQFF. In DNA form, the CDR3 reads TGTGCCAGCAGTCTCATATCGACGAATGAGCAGTTCTTC.